Listed below are T cell receptor beta chains from one sample, sequenced in a study of T cells after yellow fever vaccination. One entry per CDR3 protein, called by TCRdb with MiXCR from the 5' RACE reads. There are some 260,000 distinct CDR3 sequences in the sample; about 5.2% occur only once, and roughly 3.4% lies in the top ten. The specimen was CD4+ T cells sorted from PBMCs, collected on the day of the yellow fever booster vaccination. These receptors were collected from a man aged 18 to 35 who received the YFV17D yellow fever vaccine. CDR3s include the opening cysteine and the closing phenylalanine or tryptophan. The D gene is left open where the match is weak. Not every row has a clone size; where given, it reads once, few, many or a size class.

j_gene: TRBJ2-7
v_gene: TRBV5-6
d_gene: .
abundance: .
CDR3aa: CASSLLGALYEQYF
CDR3nt: TGTGCCAGCAGCTTGCTCGGGGCCTTATACGAGCAGTACTTC

j_gene: TRBJ2-3
v_gene: TRBV20-1
d_gene: .
abundance: .
CDR3aa: CSAKDEGTDTQYF
CDR3nt: TGCAGTGCTAAGGACGAGGGGACAGATACGCAGTATTTT

j_gene: TRBJ2-7
v_gene: TRBV7-2
d_gene: .
abundance: few
CDR3aa: CASSLRGDYEQYF
CDR3nt: TGTGCCAGCAGCTTAAGAGGGGACTACGAGCAGTACTTC

j_gene: TRBJ2-3
v_gene: TRBV6-6
d_gene: .
abundance: many
CDR3aa: CASRSLGSLGDTQYF
CDR3nt: TGTGCCAGCAGGTCACTCGGGTCCCTAGGAGATACGCAGTATTTT

j_gene: TRBJ2-5
v_gene: TRBV6-5
d_gene: TRBD1
abundance: .
CDR3aa: CASSYSRTGVGVETQYF
CDR3nt: TGTGCCAGCAGTTACTCGAGAACAGGGGTAGGGGTAGAGACCCAGTACTTC

j_gene: TRBJ2-4
v_gene: TRBV6-2/TRBV6-3
d_gene: .
abundance: many
CDR3aa: CASGTSRLAKNIQYF
CDR3nt: TGTGCCAGCGGCACCTCTAGGCTAGCCAAAAACATTCAGTACTTC

j_gene: TRBJ2-2
v_gene: TRBV5-4
d_gene: TRBD1
abundance: many
CDR3aa: CASSFGGTGYTGELFF
CDR3nt: TGTGCCAGCAGCTTTGGCGGGACAGGGTACACCGGGGAGCTGTTTTTT

j_gene: TRBJ2-3
v_gene: TRBV28
d_gene: .
abundance: few
CDR3aa: CASSSQKASTDTQYF
CDR3nt: TGTGCCAGCAGTTCCCAAAAGGCATCCACAGATACGCAGTATTTT

j_gene: TRBJ1-2
v_gene: TRBV5-1
d_gene: .
abundance: many
CDR3aa: CASSPQGQGGYGYTF
CDR3nt: TGCGCCAGCAGCCCCCAAGGGCAGGGCGGCTATGGCTACACCTTC

j_gene: TRBJ2-3
v_gene: TRBV18
d_gene: TRBD1
abundance: many
CDR3aa: CASSTWGQGTNTQYF
CDR3nt: TGTGCCAGCTCAACGTGGGGACAGGGTACGAATACGCAGTATTTT

j_gene: TRBJ2-2
v_gene: TRBV5-1
d_gene: TRBD1
abundance: many
CDR3aa: CASSWTGARGTGELFF
CDR3nt: TGCGCCAGCAGCTGGACAGGGGCTCGAGGCACCGGGGAGCTGTTTTTT

j_gene: TRBJ1-5
v_gene: TRBV5-6
d_gene: TRBD1
abundance: few
CDR3aa: CASSRQGLDQPQHF
CDR3nt: TGTGCCAGCAGCCGACAGGGGTTGGATCAGCCCCAGCATTTT

j_gene: TRBJ2-5
v_gene: TRBV2
d_gene: TRBD1
abundance: .
CDR3aa: CASTGTASRETQYF
CDR3nt: TGTGCCAGTACCGGGACAGCCTCTAGGGAGACCCAGTACTTC

j_gene: TRBJ1-6
v_gene: TRBV7-2
d_gene: .
abundance: few
CDR3aa: CASSFDRTVAPLHF
CDR3nt: TGTGCCAGCAGTTTTGACAGGACTGTTGCACCCCTCCACTTT

j_gene: TRBJ2-5
v_gene: TRBV4-2
d_gene: TRBD2
abundance: .
CDR3aa: CASSQVAGGWETQYF
CDR3nt: TGTGCCAGCAGCCAAGTTGCGGGGGGGTGGGAGACCCAGTACTTC

j_gene: TRBJ2-3
v_gene: TRBV6-2/TRBV6-3
d_gene: .
abundance: few
CDR3aa: CASRFWGSTDTQYF
CDR3nt: TGTGCCAGTCGTTTCTGGGGTAGCACAGATACGCAGTATTTT

j_gene: TRBJ2-3
v_gene: TRBV7-9
d_gene: .
abundance: many
CDR3aa: CASSLQSDTQYF
CDR3nt: TGTGCCAGCAGCTTACAGTCAGATACGCAGTATTTT

j_gene: TRBJ2-5
v_gene: TRBV7-2
d_gene: .
abundance: .
CDR3aa: CASSTNRLQETQYF
CDR3nt: TGTGCCAGCAGCACAAACCGACTACAAGAGACCCAGTACTTC

j_gene: TRBJ2-3
v_gene: TRBV12-3/TRBV12-4
d_gene: TRBD2
abundance: many
CDR3aa: CASSRNSGGPHTQYF
CDR3nt: TGTGCCAGCAGCCGAAATTCGGGGGGGCCACATACGCAGTATTTT

j_gene: TRBJ2-7
v_gene: TRBV25-1
d_gene: .
abundance: many
CDR3aa: CASSPQTPHYEQYF
CDR3nt: TGTGCCAGCAGTCCACAAACTCCGCACTACGAGCAGTACTTC

j_gene: TRBJ2-1
v_gene: TRBV7-9
d_gene: TRBD2
abundance: .
CDR3aa: CASSLSGGEQFF
CDR3nt: TGTGCCAGCAGCTTATCGGGGGGTGAGCAGTTCTTC

j_gene: TRBJ2-5
v_gene: TRBV7-2
d_gene: TRBD1
abundance: .
CDR3aa: CASSLAWDREGETQYF
CDR3nt: TGTGCCAGCAGCTTAGCTTGGGACAGGGAGGGAGAGACCCAGTACTTC

j_gene: TRBJ2-1
v_gene: TRBV10-1
d_gene: .
abundance: few
CDR3aa: CASSENHRFSYNEQFF
CDR3nt: TGCGCCAGCAGTGAGAATCACCGGTTCTCCTACAATGAGCAGTTCTTC

j_gene: TRBJ1-1
v_gene: TRBV4-1
d_gene: .
abundance: many
CDR3aa: CASSPLTNTEAFF
CDR3nt: TGCGCCAGCAGCCCCCTGACGAACACTGAAGCTTTCTTT

j_gene: TRBJ2-2
v_gene: TRBV19
d_gene: .
abundance: .
CDR3aa: CASSISWAGELFF
CDR3nt: TGTGCCAGTAGTATTTCGTGGGCCGGGGAGCTGTTTTTT

j_gene: TRBJ2-1
v_gene: TRBV7-2
d_gene: .
abundance: .
CDR3aa: CASSLLGQRKMEFF
CDR3nt: TGTGCCAGCAGCTTATTGGGACAAAGGAAGATGGAGTTCTTC

j_gene: TRBJ2-1
v_gene: TRBV20-1
d_gene: .
abundance: many
CDR3aa: CSARVSGWGGNEQFF
CDR3nt: TGCAGTGCTAGAGTCTCGGGTTGGGGCGGGAATGAGCAGTTCTTC

j_gene: TRBJ2-2
v_gene: TRBV6-5
d_gene: .
abundance: many
CDR3aa: CASSFRTGELFF
CDR3nt: TGTGCCAGCAGTTTTCGAACCGGGGAGCTGTTTTTT

j_gene: TRBJ2-3
v_gene: TRBV11-2
d_gene: .
abundance: .
CDR3aa: CASSLAGVSPDTQYF
CDR3nt: TGTGCCAGCAGCTTAGCGGGGGTCTCCCCAGATACGCAGTATTTT

j_gene: TRBJ1-3
v_gene: TRBV5-6
d_gene: .
abundance: many
CDR3aa: CASSLAPGPTSGNTIYF
CDR3nt: TGTGCCAGCAGCTTGGCGCCCGGACCCACCTCTGGAAACACCATATATTTT